This T cell receptor (beta chain) emerged from a study of cytomegalovirus exposure and HLA in healthy donors. Points on this clone: Antigen specificity is unknown.

V lost 0 bases and J lost 0; bases outside the gene matches: 9. The germline gives CDR1 SGDLS, CDR2 YYNGEE. The CDR3 length is 18 residues. Points from the study as a whole: Later analysis revealed greater clonal expansion in HLA-associated TCR beta chains than in equally common others. Presence/absence comparisons presumed near-even sequencing depth among donors.

The PCR contained 60 Vbeta and 13 Jbeta primers. Per the original methods: Among the unique TCR beta chains that a later analysis counted, 70 million to 85 million in all, some 10 million were shared. The data were produced by immunoSEQ multiplex PCR, yet TCRdb's version contains in-frame clones alone and is incomplete. D and trimming were read from the DNA, whereas the V and J calls and clone size are those reported in that table. Of fewer than 150,000 clones listed, approximately 76% are singletons. The sequence was collected from a man in his sixties in good health and CMV-seropositive. The gene calls are TRBV9 and TRBJ1-2; 9 bases map to TRBD1. Sequencing was done on a sample of PBMCs. The CDR3 coding sequence is TGTGCCAGCAGCGTAGGACCGGGACAGGGTCTGACTAACTATGGCTACACCTTC. This sequence encodes CASSVGPGQGLTNYGYTF.